These T cell receptor beta chains were read from a single sample in a study of metastatic and nonmetastatic thyroid tumors. TCRdb reprocessed the PCR reads using MiXCR. The data contain about 35,000 clones, roughly 29% of them singletons. The specimen was blood. The receptors come from a female donor with papillary thyroid cancer or a benign thyroid nodule (not recorded which). Some clones in this sample may be carry-over from other donors' samples. Each CDR3 is given with its conserved first and last residue. Fields, in order: CDR3 protein, CDR3 DNA, clone size, J gene, D gene, V gene. The D gene is left open where the match is weak. Not every row has a clone size; where given, it reads once, few, many or a size class.

CDR3aa: CAIRTGTGPENTEAFF; CDR3nt: TGTGCCATCAGGACCGGGACAGGACCTGAGAACACTGAAGCTTTCTTT; abundance: few; j_gene: TRBJ1-1; d_gene: TRBD1; v_gene: TRBV10-3
CDR3aa: CATSDRQGAHNEQFF; CDR3nt: TGTGCCACCAGTGATCGACAGGGGGCGCACAATGAGCAGTTCTTC; abundance: .; j_gene: TRBJ2-1; d_gene: TRBD1; v_gene: TRBV24-1
CDR3aa: CASSLADPEAFF; CDR3nt: TGTGCCAGCAGTTTAGCCGACCCTGAAGCTTTCTTT; abundance: many; j_gene: TRBJ1-1; d_gene: .; v_gene: TRBV12-3/TRBV12-4
CDR3aa: CASSPQEGPGGEAFF; CDR3nt: TGTGCCAGCTCACCACAAGAAGGCCCCGGGGGTGAAGCTTTCTTT; abundance: many; j_gene: TRBJ1-1; d_gene: .; v_gene: TRBV18
CDR3aa: CASSLSSGWCYEQYF; CDR3nt: TGTGCCAGCAGTTTATCAAGCGGCTGGTGCTACGAGCAGTACTTC; abundance: few; j_gene: TRBJ2-7; d_gene: .; v_gene: TRBV27
CDR3aa: CASSELEGGDTQYF; CDR3nt: TGTGCCAGCAGTGAACTAGAGGGGGGAGATACGCAGTATTTT; abundance: .; j_gene: TRBJ2-3; d_gene: .; v_gene: TRBV6-1
CDR3aa: CASSITGTGDSGNTIYF; CDR3nt: TGTGCCAGCAGCATCACCGGGACAGGGGACTCTGGAAACACCATATATTTT; abundance: medium-sized; j_gene: TRBJ1-3; d_gene: TRBD1; v_gene: TRBV7-2
CDR3aa: CSARDQESPNYVYTF; CDR3nt: TGCAGTGCTAGAGATCAGGAGTCCCCTAACTATGTCTACACCTTC; abundance: .; j_gene: TRBJ1-2; d_gene: .; v_gene: TRBV20-1
CDR3aa: CASSTYREGGNEQFF; CDR3nt: TGTGCCAGCTCAACATACAGAGAAGGGGGCAATGAGCAGTTCTTC; abundance: .; j_gene: TRBJ2-1; d_gene: .; v_gene: TRBV18
CDR3aa: CASTLSGGARETQYF; CDR3nt: TGTGCCAGCACCTTATCCGGTGGGGCAAGGGAGACCCAGTACTTC; abundance: .; j_gene: TRBJ2-5; d_gene: .; v_gene: TRBV7-3
CDR3aa: CASSLTQPYDQCF; CDR3nt: TGTGCCAGCAGTTTAACCCAACCCTACGATCAGTGCTTC; abundance: .; j_gene: TRBJ2-7; d_gene: .; v_gene: TRBV28
CDR3aa: CASSLTTGTALSPLHF; CDR3nt: TGTGCCAGCAGCCTAACGACCGGGACAGCGCTCTCACCCCTCCACTTT; abundance: few; j_gene: TRBJ1-6; d_gene: TRBD1; v_gene: TRBV6-1
CDR3aa: CASSTRDTGSGNTIYF; CDR3nt: TGTGCCAGTAGCACGAGGGACACCGGCTCTGGAAACACCATATATTTT; abundance: .; j_gene: TRBJ1-3; d_gene: .; v_gene: TRBV11-1
CDR3aa: CASTWGENQPQHF; CDR3nt: TGTGCCAGCACGTGGGGAGAGAACCAGCCCCAGCATTTT; abundance: .; j_gene: TRBJ1-5; d_gene: .; v_gene: TRBV6-1
CDR3aa: CAWSVGVRGTYEQYF; CDR3nt: TGTGCCTGGAGTGTAGGGGTAAGGGGAACCTACGAGCAGTACTTC; abundance: many; j_gene: TRBJ2-7; d_gene: .; v_gene: TRBV30
CDR3aa: CASTWRATAWELLF; CDR3nt: TGTGCCAGCACTTGGCGGGCTACGGCCTGGGAGCTGCTTTTT; abundance: .; j_gene: TRBJ2-2; d_gene: .; v_gene: TRBV27
CDR3aa: CASSLSLGGPRTFNYEQYF; CDR3nt: TGCGCCAGCAGCTTGTCTTTGGGCGGCCCCAGGACATTTAACTACGAGCAGTACTTC; abundance: .; j_gene: TRBJ2-7; d_gene: .; v_gene: TRBV4-1
CDR3aa: CAWSAIPHRVGNSPLHF; CDR3nt: TGTGCCTGGAGTGCGATACCCCACAGGGTCGGAAATTCACCCCTCCACTTT; abundance: few; j_gene: TRBJ1-6; d_gene: .; v_gene: TRBV30
CDR3aa: CAANAGTGFNYGYTF; CDR3nt: TGTGCCGCCAATGCCGGAACAGGGTTTAACTATGGCTACACCTTC; abundance: .; j_gene: TRBJ1-2; d_gene: .; v_gene: TRBV2
CDR3aa: CSARRGSSNQPQHF; CDR3nt: TGCAGTGCTAGACGTGGGAGTAGCAATCAGCCCCAGCATTTT; abundance: .; j_gene: TRBJ1-5; d_gene: .; v_gene: TRBV20-1
CDR3aa: CASSLTGTEQYF; CDR3nt: TGTGCCAGCAGCTTAACTGGGACCGAGCAGTACTTC; abundance: .; j_gene: TRBJ2-7; d_gene: .; v_gene: TRBV11-3
CDR3aa: CASSPKTSTDTQYF; CDR3nt: TGTGCCAGCAGCCCAAAGACTAGCACAGATACGCAGTATTTT; abundance: few; j_gene: TRBJ2-3; d_gene: .; v_gene: TRBV11-2
CDR3aa: CASSPTGNTEAFF; CDR3nt: TGTGCCAGCTCACCTACAGGGAACACTGAAGCTTTCTTT; abundance: many; j_gene: TRBJ1-1; d_gene: .; v_gene: TRBV18
CDR3aa: CATSDSTRANHPQHF; CDR3nt: TGTGCCACCAGTGATTCAACACGGGCGAATCATCCCCAGCATTTT; abundance: .; j_gene: TRBJ1-5; d_gene: .; v_gene: TRBV24-1
CDR3aa: CASSLLAGDGNEQFF; CDR3nt: TGTGCCAGCAGCTTACTAGCGGGAGATGGAAATGAGCAGTTCTTC; abundance: .; j_gene: TRBJ2-1; d_gene: TRBD2; v_gene: TRBV7-3
CDR3aa: CASSQGNSNQPQHF; CDR3nt: TGTGCCAGCTCACAGGGGAATAGCAATCAGCCCCAGCATTTT; abundance: .; j_gene: TRBJ1-5; d_gene: .; v_gene: TRBV18
CDR3aa: CASSQESSWGYTF; CDR3nt: TGTGCCAGCAGCCAAGAATCAAGCTGGGGCTACACCTTC; abundance: .; j_gene: TRBJ1-2; d_gene: .; v_gene: TRBV3-1
CDR3aa: CASSVTGLAGTYEQYF; CDR3nt: TGTGCCAGCAGCGTTACCGGACTAGCGGGAACCTACGAGCAGTACTTC; abundance: .; j_gene: TRBJ2-7; d_gene: TRBD2; v_gene: TRBV9
CDR3aa: CSSFRWTGRQPQHF; CDR3nt: TGCAGTTCTTTTCGGTGGACAGGGAGACAGCCCCAGCATTTT; abundance: .; j_gene: TRBJ1-5; d_gene: TRBD1; v_gene: TRBV20-1
CDR3aa: CASGHDRNYGYTF; CDR3nt: TGTGCTAGTGGCCATGACAGAAACTATGGCTACACCTTC; abundance: many; j_gene: TRBJ1-2; d_gene: .; v_gene: TRBV12-5
CDR3aa: CASSPRGTEAFF; CDR3nt: TGTGCCAGCAGCCCCCGAGGCACTGAAGCTTTCTTT; abundance: many; j_gene: TRBJ1-1; d_gene: .; v_gene: TRBV7-9
CDR3aa: CASLGPGGFVPQHF; CDR3nt: TGTGCCAGCCTAGGACCGGGGGGGTTTGTGCCCCAGCATTTT; abundance: .; j_gene: TRBJ1-5; d_gene: .; v_gene: TRBV6-1
CDR3aa: CASSESISYNSPLHF; CDR3nt: TGTGCCAGCAGTGAATCTATCTCCTATAATTCACCCCTCCACTTT; abundance: .; j_gene: TRBJ1-6; d_gene: .; v_gene: TRBV2
CDR3aa: CSARGTAHTEAFF; CDR3nt: TGCAGTGCTAGAGGGACGGCCCACACTGAAGCTTTCTTT; abundance: .; j_gene: TRBJ1-1; d_gene: .; v_gene: TRBV20-1
CDR3aa: CATTRGGEGPNNEQFF; CDR3nt: TGTGCCACGACACGAGGGGGGGAGGGCCCGAACAATGAGCAGTTCTTC; abundance: many; j_gene: TRBJ2-1; d_gene: .; v_gene: TRBV12-3/TRBV12-4
CDR3aa: CASSQGTGDEKLFF; CDR3nt: TGTGCCAGCAGCCAAGGTACAGGGGATGAAAAACTGTTTTTT; abundance: many; j_gene: TRBJ1-4; d_gene: TRBD1; v_gene: TRBV14
CDR3aa: CASGSGQGETQYF; CDR3nt: TGTGCTAGTGGTTCGGGGCAGGGGGAGACCCAGTACTTC; abundance: .; j_gene: TRBJ2-5; d_gene: .; v_gene: TRBV12-5
CDR3aa: CVSSFPLFNSPIHF; CDR3nt: TGTGTCAGCAGTTTCCCCCTCTTCAATTCACCCATCCACTTT; abundance: .; j_gene: TRBJ1-6; d_gene: .; v_gene: TRBV6-5
CDR3aa: CAISLKAGGPGNPGELFF; CDR3nt: TGTGCCATCAGCCTCAAGGCGGGAGGGCCCGGGAATCCCGGGGAGCTGTTTTTT; abundance: .; j_gene: TRBJ2-2; d_gene: TRBD2; v_gene: TRBV7-3
CDR3aa: CASSSNSGGTTDTQYF; CDR3nt: TGTGCCAGCAGCTCAAATAGCGGGGGGACCACAGATACGCAGTATTTT; abundance: many; j_gene: TRBJ2-3; d_gene: TRBD2; v_gene: TRBV7-8
CDR3aa: CASSELQGGRTDTQYF; CDR3nt: TGTGCCAGCAGTGAGCTACAGGGAGGGAGGACAGATACGCAGTATTTT; abundance: medium-sized; j_gene: TRBJ2-3; d_gene: .; v_gene: TRBV6-1
CDR3aa: CATRSYYEQYF; CDR3nt: TGTGCCACCAGGTCCTATTACGAGCAGTACTTC; abundance: few; j_gene: TRBJ2-7; d_gene: .; v_gene: TRBV6-1
CDR3aa: CASSAGLSTDTQYF; CDR3nt: TGTGCCAGCAGCGCGGGACTATCCACAGATACGCAGTATTTT; abundance: many; j_gene: TRBJ2-3; d_gene: TRBD2; v_gene: TRBV7-3
CDR3aa: CAISAIRDTEAFF; CDR3nt: TGTGCCATCAGTGCGATTCGGGACACTGAAGCTTTCTTT; abundance: .; j_gene: TRBJ1-1; d_gene: .; v_gene: TRBV10-3
CDR3aa: CASPSNEQFF; CDR3nt: TGTGCCAGCCCCTCGAATGAGCAGTTCTTC; abundance: many; j_gene: TRBJ2-1; d_gene: .; v_gene: TRBV27
CDR3aa: CAWSVSYYGYTF; CDR3nt: TGTGCCTGGAGTGTGAGCTACTATGGCTACACCTTC; abundance: .; j_gene: TRBJ1-2; d_gene: .; v_gene: TRBV30